This TCR beta chain was identified during a study of blood T cell repertoires in COVID-19. Looking at the study overall: Donors in the United States, Italy and Spain gave samples during acute or convalescent COVID-19.

The V and J ends lost 0 bases and 6 bases respectively, with 10 bases between them. The CDR3 consists of 14 residues. As processed by the authors: Reference gene primer amplification in the assay estimated nucleated cell counts. TCRdb keeps only in-frame clones here, not all; method: immunoSEQ multiplex PCR. That table furnishes V, J and clone size, whereas the DNA furnished D and trimming. Of more than 300,000 clones listed, more than 75% were seen once; the top ten hold more than 9%. Two negative PCRs, clearance, or symptom resolution were required of recovered Cohort 3 donors. The sequenced material came from PBMCs or T cells enriched from blood (not recorded which). The rearrangement joins TRBV23-1 to TRBJ2-3; D remains unclear. TRBV23-1 is sorted into the ORF group, with uncertain function. This sequence originates from a woman between 18 and 30 years old who had recovered from COVID-19. In DNA, the CDR3 is TGCGCCAGCAGTCAATCGGAGCTTTTGGATACGCAGTATTTT. This translates into CASSQSELLDTQYF.